This T cell receptor beta chain was profiled in a study of control samples from healthy donors and cancer patients. Using immunoSEQ multiplex PCR, the repertoire was profiled, and TCRdb retains in-frame clones only, with some absent. The table lists fewer than 200,000 clones, roughly 89% of them singletons. The CDR3 totals 13 residues. Germline loops: CDR1 LGHNA, CDR2 YSLEER. Between the trimmed V and J ends, which lost 4 bases and 7 bases, there was a span of 13 bases. The chain has TRBV4-3 and TRBJ1-1; a possible D gene is TRBD1 (5 bases). This clonotype was sampled from a woman aged 50 to 65 in good health. The sequenced material came from blood. CDR3 nucleotide sequence: TGCGCCAGCAGCCCCGGAGGGGTCAGTGAAGCTTTCTTT. This gives the protein CASSPGGVSEAFF.